This T cell receptor (beta chain) was identified during a study of OX40 agonist ivuxolimab in advanced cancers. Study overall: Dose-escalation patients had hepatocellular carcinoma, melanoma, renal cell or head and neck cancer.

This clone was seen more than once but under ten times. CDR3 length: 13 amino acids. The V end lost 0 bases, the J end lost 5 bases, and 6 bases lay between the germline ends. Germline CDR1 and CDR2: SGHRS and YFSETQ. The method was immunoSEQ multiplex PCR; TCRdb's version includes in-frame clones alone and lacks a portion of them. The sample comprises some 64,000 clones, 70% to 90% of which are singletons, and 7.5% to 10% rests with the top ten. The sequences come from CD4+ or CD8+ T cells sorted from blood, collected in a trial of the OX40 agonist ivuxolimab. This receptor was identified in an adult with an advanced solid tumor such as melanoma, head and neck, liver or kidney cancer. The rearrangement uses TRBV5-1 and TRBJ1-5; D is unclear. The CDR3 DNA reads as TGCGCCAGCAGCTTGGATCCAGATCAGCCCCAGCATTTT. It is translated as CASSLDPDQPQHF.